This T cell receptor (beta chain) was sequenced in a study of regulatory T cells in long-lasting Graves disease. Described time point: persistent/refractory GD, antithyroid drugs over 5 years with positive TRAb. PBMCs were the source of the RNA used for TCR sequencing. The TCR beta library used iRepertoire HTBI primers with Arm-PCR amplification of CDR3. Original processing notes: Overall, samples carried around 60 TRBV and 14 TRBJ segments. Using its own MiXCR run on the multiplex PCR reads, TCRdb lists one record per CDR3 protein. The V and J calls here are based on TCRdb, not the publication. Counted here are a few hundred thousand distinct CDR3 sequences, about a quarter occurring once; the ten biggest clones make up about a quarter. Germline V gene sequence: CDR1 DFQATT, CDR2 SNEGSKA (reference sequence). V lost 8 bases, J lost 6 bases, and 18 bases stayed unmatched. The CDR3 is 16 amino acids.

This TCR derives from a female donor with Graves disease. This rearrangement joins TRBV20-1 to TRBJ2-1, with 8 bases fitting TRBD1. The sequences come from peripheral blood mononuclear cells (PBMCs), collected when the disease was refractory, from a patient treated with antithyroid drugs. This CDR3 reads CSRVRTGKGSGNEQFF. In DNA form, the CDR3 reads TGCAGTCGCGTTCGGACAGGGAAGGGTTCAGGCAATGAGCAGTTCTTC.